This entry describes one T cell receptor (beta chain). This sample is drawn from a study of shared clonotypes between healthy human individuals. Per the germline V gene, CDR1 is LGHNA and CDR2 is YNFKEQ. V lost 2 bases, J lost 5 bases, and 6 bases stayed unmatched. The CDR3 is 15 residues long. For unsorted samples, genomic DNA was extracted from 94 million or so PBMCs. Each PCR replicate run on unsorted PBMC took in around 300 ng DNA, tens of thousands of T cell genomes. Repertoires were generated with immunoSEQ multiplex PCR, while TCRdb's copy carries only in-frame clones and drops some. The table lists about 450,000 clones, roughly 85% of them singletons, with over 9.5% in the top ten.

The J gene is TRBJ2-3, the V gene TRBV4-2, with TRBD2 matching over 8 bases. The TCR was taken from a woman aged 40 to 50 in good health. Some clones in this sample may be carry-over from other donors' samples. Sequenced: PBMCs. CDR3 amino acids: CASSQSSSGRDTQYF. CDR3 nucleotides: TGTGCCAGCAGCCAATCCTCTAGCGGGCGAGATACGCAGTATTTT.